This is a list of T cell receptor beta chains from one sample in a study of blood T cell repertoires in COVID-19. The method was immunoSEQ multiplex PCR; TCRdb's version includes in-frame clones alone and lacks a portion of them. The sample consists of 250,000 or so clones, 85% to 90% of them appearing once. Material for sequencing was PBMCs or T cells enriched from blood (not recorded which). These receptors came from a man aged 35 to 55 who had recovered from COVID-19. CDR3s include the opening cysteine and the closing phenylalanine or tryptophan. The D gene is left open where the match is weak. Only part of the rows carry a size: once, few, many, or a class if the clone is expanded.

d_gene: -
j_gene: TRBJ2-7
abundance: once
v_gene: TRBV7-2
CDR3nt: TGTGCCAGCAGCTTAGTCAGGGCAGGCGCCTACGAGCAGTACTTC
CDR3aa: CASSLVRAGAYEQYF

d_gene: TRBD1
j_gene: TRBJ1-4
abundance: -
v_gene: TRBV5-1
CDR3nt: TGCGCCAGCAGCTCGGGGGCCGCGACAGGGGTTAATGAAAAACTGTTTTTT
CDR3aa: CASSSGAATGVNEKLFF

d_gene: TRBD1
j_gene: TRBJ1-1
abundance: -
v_gene: TRBV18
CDR3nt: TGTGCCAGCTCACCCCGGGACAGGGGGCAGGAGACTGAAGCTTTCTTT
CDR3aa: CASSPRDRGQETEAFF

d_gene: -
j_gene: TRBJ2-3
abundance: -
v_gene: TRBV4-1
CDR3nt: TGCGCCAGCAGCCAAGATTCTGGCACAGATACGCAGTATTTT
CDR3aa: CASSQDSGTDTQYF

d_gene: TRBD1
j_gene: TRBJ1-1
abundance: -
v_gene: TRBV9
CDR3nt: TGTGCCAGCAGCGTGGCGGGACAGGGGGCGACTGAAGCTTTCTTT
CDR3aa: CASSVAGQGATEAFF

d_gene: -
j_gene: TRBJ1-1
abundance: -
v_gene: TRBV5-5
CDR3nt: TGTGCCAGCAGCTTGGTTGTCCTCAGGGGTGCTTTCTTT
CDR3aa: CASSLVVLRGAFF

d_gene: TRBD1
j_gene: TRBJ1-4
abundance: -
v_gene: TRBV5-1
CDR3nt: TGCGCCAGCAGCTCCCCAGGGGGAACTAATGAAAAACTGTTTTTT
CDR3aa: CASSSPGGTNEKLFF

d_gene: -
j_gene: TRBJ2-2
abundance: -
v_gene: TRBV7-2
CDR3nt: TGTGCCAGCAGCCCACGGACCGGGGAGCTGTTTTTT
CDR3aa: CASSPRTGELFF

d_gene: -
j_gene: TRBJ2-3
abundance: -
v_gene: TRBV7-2
CDR3nt: TGTGCCAGCAGCTTAGCGCTGAGTTCCACAGATACGCAGTATTTT
CDR3aa: CASSLALSSTDTQYF

d_gene: -
j_gene: TRBJ1-4
abundance: -
v_gene: TRBV7-9
CDR3nt: TGTGCCAGCAGCTCCATACAGGGTCGGAATGAAAAACTGTTTTTT
CDR3aa: CASSSIQGRNEKLFF

d_gene: TRBD1
j_gene: TRBJ1-1
abundance: once
v_gene: TRBV5-4
CDR3nt: TGTGCCAGCAGACCTACAGGGGGCCTTATGAACACTGAAGCTTTCTTT
CDR3aa: CASRPTGGLMNTEAFF

d_gene: TRBD1
j_gene: TRBJ1-1
abundance: few
v_gene: TRBV3-1/TRBV3-2
CDR3nt: TGTGCCAGCAGCAGGGGGCGGTCTGAAGCTTTCTTT
CDR3aa: CASSRGRSEAFF

d_gene: TRBD2
j_gene: TRBJ2-7
abundance: -
v_gene: TRBV30
CDR3nt: TGTGCCTGGAGGGGACTAGCGGCCTACGAGCAGTACTTC
CDR3aa: CAWRGLAAYEQYF

d_gene: TRBD1
j_gene: TRBJ2-7
abundance: -
v_gene: TRBV27
CDR3nt: TGTGCCAGCAGTTTTGGGACAGGGGTTAACGAGCAGTACTTC
CDR3aa: CASSFGTGVNEQYF

d_gene: -
j_gene: TRBJ2-7
abundance: -
v_gene: TRBV7-6
CDR3nt: TGTGCCAGCAGCTTGAGCGGGCCGAGCTCCTACGAGCAGTACTTC
CDR3aa: CASSLSGPSSYEQYF

d_gene: TRBD1
j_gene: TRBJ1-1
abundance: -
v_gene: TRBV19
CDR3nt: TGTGCCAGTAGTATAGACTCAAACAGGGGGGTTGAAGCTTTCTTT
CDR3aa: CASSIDSNRGVEAFF

d_gene: TRBD1
j_gene: TRBJ1-1
abundance: -
v_gene: TRBV5-3
CDR3nt: TGTGCCACCGGGGACAGGATGAACACTGAAGCTTTCTTT
CDR3aa: CATGDRMNTEAFF

d_gene: -
j_gene: TRBJ1-2
abundance: once
v_gene: TRBV5-1
CDR3nt: TGCGCCAGCAGCTTGGGCAGGGGTGACTATGGCTACACCTTC
CDR3aa: CASSLGRGDYGYTF

d_gene: TRBD1
j_gene: TRBJ1-4
abundance: -
v_gene: TRBV29-1
CDR3nt: TGCAGCGCAGGGGGCGGTGAAAAACTGTTTTTT
CDR3aa: CSAGGGEKLFF

d_gene: -
j_gene: TRBJ1-2
abundance: -
v_gene: TRBV5-1
CDR3nt: TGCGCCAGCAGCTTGGCGGGGGGGGGCCGTGGCTACACCTTC
CDR3aa: CASSLAGGGRGYTF

d_gene: -
j_gene: TRBJ1-6
abundance: few
v_gene: TRBV5-6
CDR3nt: TGTGCCAGCAGCTGGGGGCGGGGGTCGGATTCACCCCTCCACTTT
CDR3aa: CASSWGRGSDSPLHF

d_gene: TRBD2
j_gene: TRBJ2-7
abundance: -
v_gene: TRBV5-1
CDR3nt: TGCGCCAGCAGCTTGGCAACTAGCGCAGACGGATCCTACGAGCAGTACTTC
CDR3aa: CASSLATSADGSYEQYF

d_gene: -
j_gene: TRBJ1-4
abundance: -
v_gene: TRBV18
CDR3nt: TGTGCCAGCTCACCACCGGCGGGGCAGGAGGAAAAACTGTTTTTT
CDR3aa: CASSPPAGQEEKLFF

d_gene: -
j_gene: TRBJ2-2
abundance: -
v_gene: TRBV10-3
CDR3nt: TGTGCCACCCTGGTCGGGGGAGCGAACACCGGGGAGCTGTTTTTT
CDR3aa: CATLVGGANTGELFF

d_gene: -
j_gene: TRBJ1-4
abundance: -
v_gene: TRBV6-1
CDR3nt: TGTGCCAGCAGTGTTTCCCGATACGTGGGGGGTGAAAAACTGTTTTTT
CDR3aa: CASSVSRYVGGEKLFF

d_gene: TRBD2
j_gene: TRBJ2-1
abundance: -
v_gene: TRBV7-2
CDR3nt: TGTGCCAGCAGACCAACTAGCGGAGCTTACAATGAGCAGTTCTTC
CDR3aa: CASRPTSGAYNEQFF

d_gene: -
j_gene: TRBJ1-5
abundance: -
v_gene: TRBV30
CDR3nt: TGTGCCTGGAGTGTTCGGGGCAATCAGCCCCAGCATTTT
CDR3aa: CAWSVRGNQPQHF

d_gene: -
j_gene: TRBJ1-2
abundance: -
v_gene: TRBV7-9
CDR3nt: TGTGCCAGCAGCCCCGGGGATGGCTACACCTTC
CDR3aa: CASSPGDGYTF

d_gene: -
j_gene: TRBJ1-1
abundance: -
v_gene: TRBV3-1/TRBV3-2
CDR3nt: TGTGCCAGCAGCCCAACTCCGGAAGCGGGGTCTGAAGCTTTCTTT
CDR3aa: CASSPTPEAGSEAFF

d_gene: -
j_gene: TRBJ2-3
abundance: -
v_gene: TRBV6-4
CDR3nt: TGTGCCAGCAGTGAGTCGGGTGACAGTGCTACGCAGTATTTT
CDR3aa: CASSESGDSATQYF

d_gene: -
j_gene: TRBJ1-6
abundance: once
v_gene: TRBV30
CDR3nt: TGTGCCTGGAGTGTACAACAAGGGAGACCCCTCCACTTT
CDR3aa: CAWSVQQGRPLHF

d_gene: TRBD1
j_gene: TRBJ2-7
abundance: -
v_gene: TRBV28
CDR3nt: TGTGCCAGCAGCTCGGGACAGGGGGACGAGCAGTACTTC
CDR3aa: CASSSGQGDEQYF

d_gene: TRBD1
j_gene: TRBJ1-1
abundance: -
v_gene: TRBV2
CDR3nt: TGTGCCAGCCAACAGGGGGCGAACACTGAAGCTTTCTTT
CDR3aa: CASQQGANTEAFF

d_gene: -
j_gene: TRBJ1-5
abundance: -
v_gene: TRBV28
CDR3nt: TGTGCCAGCAGTTTATATTCCAGGGGCCTAGGAATGGGCAATCAGCCCCAGCATTTT
CDR3aa: CASSLYSRGLGMGNQPQHF

d_gene: -
j_gene: TRBJ2-7
abundance: few
v_gene: TRBV14
CDR3nt: TGTGCCAGCAGCCAAGAGGAGCACGGGGGGCAGTACTTC
CDR3aa: CASSQEEHGGQYF

d_gene: TRBD2
j_gene: TRBJ2-1
abundance: -
v_gene: TRBV4-2
CDR3nt: TGTGCCAGCAGCCAAGAAGGAGACCTAGCGGGTTACAATGAGCAGTTCTTC
CDR3aa: CASSQEGDLAGYNEQFF

d_gene: -
j_gene: TRBJ2-7
abundance: -
v_gene: TRBV19
CDR3nt: TGTGCCAGTAGTATGGGACTGTCTTCCTACGAGCAGTACTTC
CDR3aa: CASSMGLSSYEQYF

d_gene: TRBD1
j_gene: TRBJ2-7
abundance: once
v_gene: TRBV7-9
CDR3nt: TGTGCCAGCAGCTTAGGGGGGACAGGGACGGCGTCCTACGAGCAGTACTTC
CDR3aa: CASSLGGTGTASYEQYF

d_gene: TRBD1
j_gene: TRBJ1-2
abundance: -
v_gene: TRBV27
CDR3nt: TGTGCCAGCAGGACAGGGCTGCATGGCTACACCTTC
CDR3aa: CASRTGLHGYTF

d_gene: -
j_gene: TRBJ2-2
abundance: -
v_gene: TRBV7-8
CDR3nt: TGTGCCAGCAGCTTACAGTTGGCGAACACCGGGGAGCTGTTTTTT
CDR3aa: CASSLQLANTGELFF